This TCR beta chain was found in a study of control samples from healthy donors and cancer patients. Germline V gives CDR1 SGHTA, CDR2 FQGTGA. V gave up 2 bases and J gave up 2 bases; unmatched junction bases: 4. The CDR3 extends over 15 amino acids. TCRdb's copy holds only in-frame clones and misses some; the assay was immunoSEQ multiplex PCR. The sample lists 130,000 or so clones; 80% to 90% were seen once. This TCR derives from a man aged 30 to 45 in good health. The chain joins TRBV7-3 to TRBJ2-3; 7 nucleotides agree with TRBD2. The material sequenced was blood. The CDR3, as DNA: TGTGCCAGCAGCTTACTCGGGGGGTCCACAGATACGCAGTATTTT. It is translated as CASSLLGGSTDTQYF.